The 9 T cell receptor beta chains below come from one sample, sequenced in a study of blood T cell repertoires in COVID-19. The assay was immunoSEQ multiplex PCR, and TCRdb's table has in-frame clones only and misses some. The table shows around 250,000 clones, with roughly four fifths occurring only once. The material sequenced was PBMCs or T cells enriched from blood (not recorded which). The receptors here all came from a man between 35 and 55 years old who had recovered from COVID-19.

The chain is built from TRBV4-3 and TRBJ2-5; 11 bases line up with TRBD2. CDR3 length: 19 residues. V lost 4 bases to trimming and J lost 5 bases; unmatched junction nucleotides: 18. Germline-derived CDR1 and CDR2 are LGHNA and YSLEER. The chain's CDR3 is CASSLLLGVAGGPGETQYF. Written as DNA, the CDR3 is TGCGCCAGCAGCCTCCTCCTCGGAGTAGCGGGGGGGCCAGGGGAGACCCAGTACTTC.

V gene TRBV18 combines with J gene TRBJ2-2, with 7 bases identical to TRBD2. Unmatched junction bases numbered 4, after V lost 4 bases and J lost 2 bases. The CDR3 is made up of 15 amino acids. From germline, CDR1 is KGHSH and CDR2 LQKENI. CDR3 DNA: TGTGCCAGCTCACGAGGAGCGGGAAACACCGGGGAGCTGTTTTTT. Translation: CASSRGAGNTGELFF.

The rearrangement links TRBV5-1 to TRBJ1-6; D might be TRBD1 (5 bases). The V gene's germline CDR1 is SGHRS and CDR2 YFSETQ. V was trimmed by 7 bases and J by 8 bases, leaving 13 bases between them. The CDR3 extends over 13 amino acids. The CDR3 spells CASADSVDSPLHF. CDR3 coding DNA: TGCGCCAGCGCTGACAGTGTAGATTCACCCCTCCACTTT. The full variable domain, with the rest looked up from reference TRBV5-1 and TRBJ1-6, is KAGVTQTPRYLIKTRGQQVTLSCSPISGHRSVSWYQQTPGQGLQFLFEYFSETQRNKGNFPGRFSGRQFSNSRSEMNVSTLELGDSALYLCASADSVDSPLHFGNGTRLTVT.

The chain links TRBV19 to TRBJ1-5; tentative D call: TRBD1 (6 bases). CDR3 length: 16 residues. Germline V gene data show CDR1 as LNHDA and CDR2 as SQIVND (reference sequence). Trimming shortened V by 4 bases and J by 2 bases, and 15 bases separated the two germline ends. The CDR3 region is CASSRAGTQRNQPQHF. CDR3 DNA sequence: TGTGCCAGTAGTAGAGCCGGGACACAACGCAATCAGCCCCAGCATTTT.

The chain has TRBV27 and TRBJ2-6; TRBD2 matches 7 bases. This CDR3 has 15 residues. The germline gives CDR1 MNHEY, CDR2 SMNVEV (reference sequence). The J segment lost 0 bases and the V segment lost 6 bases, leaving 2 bases of the junction unmatched. CDR3 region: CASRGEGSGANVLTF. The CDR3 DNA reads as TGTGCCAGCAGAGGGGAGGGCTCTGGGGCCAACGTCCTGACTTTC.

V is TRBV27 and J is TRBJ2-2, with D maybe TRBD2 (6 bases). This CDR3 spans 15 amino acids. Germline V gene lookup returns CDR1 MNHEY and CDR2 SMNVEV (reference sequence). The V end was cut by 6 bases, the J end by 5 bases, with 16 bases between. CDR3 region: CASSSGVGGTGELFF. CDR3 nucleotides: TGTGCCAGCAGCTCGGGGGTCGGTGGAACCGGGGAGCTGTTTTTT.

This rearrangement joins TRBV29-1 to TRBJ2-7, with 10 positions matching TRBD1. The V gene end was trimmed by 5 bases and the J gene end by 5 bases; junction bases not matched to a gene: 9. Germline lookup yields CDR1 SQVTM and CDR2 ANQGSEA. This CDR3 has 14 amino acids. The CDR3 DNA is TGCAGCGTTAATGCCGGGACAGGGGTGGACGAGCAGTACTTC. This translates into CSVNAGTGVDEQYF.

The count of this clone is one. The rearrangement links TRBV7-3 to TRBJ1-1, with 9 bases that match TRBD1. The ends lost 5 bases at V and 7 bases at J; junction bases unmatched: 11. Germline V lookup: CDR1 SGHTA, CDR2 FQGTGA. CDR3 length equals 15 residues. The CDR3 DNA reads as TGTGCCAGCAGCGACCCCGGGACAGGGAGTGATGAAGCTTTCTTT. Translating it yields CASSDPGTGSDEAFF.

This chain uses TRBV18 with TRBJ2-1; D is possibly TRBD2 (6 bases). The ends were cut back, 1 base at V and 6 bases at J, with 10 bases in the middle. In germline, CDR1 is KGHSH, CDR2 LQKENI. CDR3 length: 14 amino acids. The CDR3 reads CASSPRDSGNEQFF. The CDR3 DNA follows: TGTGCCAGCTCACCACGGGACTCAGGCAATGAGCAGTTCTTC.